The sequence of this T cell receptor (beta chain) was determined in a study of blood T cell repertoires in COVID-19. Study context: PBMCs, B-cell-depleted T cells, or T cells provided the cDNA or gDNA that made up the material.

Per the authors' pipeline: Reference gene primer amplification gave estimated nucleated cell counts. The data were produced by immunoSEQ multiplex PCR, yet TCRdb's version contains in-frame clones alone and is incomplete. V, J and clone size derive from that table, while D and trimming were established from the DNA sequence. Of 100,000 to 150,000 clones listed, under 90% were seen once; the top ten hold 9% to 15%. This clone was detected only a few times. The sequenced sample was peripheral blood. This receptor was taken from a woman aged 55-70 years with acute or convalescent COVID-19.

The DNA of the CDR3 is TGTGCCAGCAGCTTGGGGCAGGAGAATCAGCCCCAGCATTTT. Amino acid sequence: CASSLGQENQPQHF. V usage is TRBV7-9 and J usage is TRBJ1-5; D possibly corresponds to TRBD1 (5 bases). Germline V lookup: CDR1 SEHNR, CDR2 FQNEAQ (reference sequence). CDR3 size: 14 residues. V lost 3 bases and J 4 bases, leaving 10 bases between the germline ends.